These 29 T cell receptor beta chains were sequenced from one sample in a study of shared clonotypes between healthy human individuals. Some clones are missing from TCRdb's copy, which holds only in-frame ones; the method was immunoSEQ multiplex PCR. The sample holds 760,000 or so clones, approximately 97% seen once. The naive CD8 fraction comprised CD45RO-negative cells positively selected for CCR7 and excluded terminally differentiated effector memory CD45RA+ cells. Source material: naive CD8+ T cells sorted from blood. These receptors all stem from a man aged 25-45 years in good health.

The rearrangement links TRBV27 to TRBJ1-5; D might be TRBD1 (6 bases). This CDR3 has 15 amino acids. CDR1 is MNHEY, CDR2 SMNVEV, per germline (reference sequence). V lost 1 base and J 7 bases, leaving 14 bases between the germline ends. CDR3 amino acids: CASSLFGGADQPQHF. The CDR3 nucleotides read TGTGCCAGCAGTTTATTCGGGGGCGCGGACCAGCCCCAGCATTTT.

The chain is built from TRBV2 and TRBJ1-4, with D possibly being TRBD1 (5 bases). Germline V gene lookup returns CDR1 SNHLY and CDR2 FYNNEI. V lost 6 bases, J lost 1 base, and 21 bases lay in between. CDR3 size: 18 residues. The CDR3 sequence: CASSWDSYAAETNEKLFF. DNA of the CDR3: TGTGCCAGCAGCTGGGACTCATACGCGGCGGAAACTAATGAAAAACTGTTTTTT.

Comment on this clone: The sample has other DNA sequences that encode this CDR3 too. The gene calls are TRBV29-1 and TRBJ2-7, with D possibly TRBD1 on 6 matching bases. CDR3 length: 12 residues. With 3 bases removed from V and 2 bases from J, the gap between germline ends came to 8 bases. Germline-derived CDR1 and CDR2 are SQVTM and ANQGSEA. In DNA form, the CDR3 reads TGCAGCGTTGAGGCAGGGGCCTACGAGCAGTACTTC. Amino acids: CSVEAGAYEQYF.

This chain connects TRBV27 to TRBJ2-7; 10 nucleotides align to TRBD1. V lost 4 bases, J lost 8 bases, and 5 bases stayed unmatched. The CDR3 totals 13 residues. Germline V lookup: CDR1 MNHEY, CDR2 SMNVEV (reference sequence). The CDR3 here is CASSSETGGKQYF. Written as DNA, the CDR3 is TGTGCCAGCAGTTCAGAGACAGGGGGCAAGCAGTACTTC.

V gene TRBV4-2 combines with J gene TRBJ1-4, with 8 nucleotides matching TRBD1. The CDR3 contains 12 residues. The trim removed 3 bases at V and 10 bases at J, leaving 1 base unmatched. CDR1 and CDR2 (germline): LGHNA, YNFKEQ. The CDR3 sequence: CASSHGTGKLFF. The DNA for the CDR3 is TGTGCCAGCAGCCACGGGACAGGAAAACTGTTTTTT.

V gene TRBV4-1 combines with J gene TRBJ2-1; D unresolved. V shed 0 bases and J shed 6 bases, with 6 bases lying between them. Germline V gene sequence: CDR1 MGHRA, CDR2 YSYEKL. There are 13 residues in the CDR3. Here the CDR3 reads CASSQDNSNEQFF. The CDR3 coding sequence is TGCGCCAGCAGCCAAGATAACAGCAATGAGCAGTTCTTC.

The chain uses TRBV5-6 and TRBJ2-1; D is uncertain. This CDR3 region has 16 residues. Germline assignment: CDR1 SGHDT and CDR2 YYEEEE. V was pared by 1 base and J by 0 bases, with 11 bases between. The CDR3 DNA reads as TGTGCCAGCAGCTTGCGGCTCAGTAGCTCCTACAATGAGCAGTTCTTC. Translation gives CASSLRLSSSYNEQFF.

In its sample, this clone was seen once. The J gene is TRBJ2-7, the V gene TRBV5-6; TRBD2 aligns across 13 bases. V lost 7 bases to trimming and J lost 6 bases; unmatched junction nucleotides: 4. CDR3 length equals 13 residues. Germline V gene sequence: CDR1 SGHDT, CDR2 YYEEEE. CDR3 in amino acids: CASLGTSGIEQYF. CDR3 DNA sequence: TGTGCCAGCTTAGGGACTAGCGGGATCGAGCAGTACTTC.

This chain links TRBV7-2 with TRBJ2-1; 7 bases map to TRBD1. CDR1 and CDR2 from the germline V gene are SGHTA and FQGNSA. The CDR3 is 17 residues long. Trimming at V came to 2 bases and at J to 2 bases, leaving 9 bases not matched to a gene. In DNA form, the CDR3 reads TGTGCCAGCAGCTTACCGACAGGGCGAGTTCCCTACAATGAGCAGTTCTTC. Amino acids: CASSLPTGRVPYNEQFF.

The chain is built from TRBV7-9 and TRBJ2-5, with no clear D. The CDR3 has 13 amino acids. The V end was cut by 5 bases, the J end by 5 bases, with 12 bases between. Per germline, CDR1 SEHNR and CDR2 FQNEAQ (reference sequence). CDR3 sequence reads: CASSLSLRETQYF. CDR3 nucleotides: TGTGCCAGCAGCCTGAGCCTGCGGGAGACCCAGTACTTC. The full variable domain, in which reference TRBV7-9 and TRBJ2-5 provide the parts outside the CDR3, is DTGVSQNPRHKITKRGQNVTFRCDPISEHNRLYWYRQTLGQGPEFLTYFQNEAQLEKSRLLSDRFSAERPKGSFSTLEIQRTEQGDSAMYLCASSLSLRETQYFGPGTRLLVL.

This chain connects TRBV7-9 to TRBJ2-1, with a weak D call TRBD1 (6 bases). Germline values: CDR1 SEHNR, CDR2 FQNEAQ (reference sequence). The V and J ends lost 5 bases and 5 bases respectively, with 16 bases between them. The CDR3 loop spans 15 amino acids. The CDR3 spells CASSITPGHNNEQFF. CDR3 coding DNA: TGTGCCAGCAGCATCACCCCGGGACACAACAATGAGCAGTTCTTC.

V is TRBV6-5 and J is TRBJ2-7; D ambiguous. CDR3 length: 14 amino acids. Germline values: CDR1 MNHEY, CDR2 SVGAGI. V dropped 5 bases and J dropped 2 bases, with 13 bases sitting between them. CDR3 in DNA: TGTGCCAGCAGTCCGGGTCGATGGGCCTACGAGCAGTACTTC. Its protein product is CASSPGRWAYEQYF.

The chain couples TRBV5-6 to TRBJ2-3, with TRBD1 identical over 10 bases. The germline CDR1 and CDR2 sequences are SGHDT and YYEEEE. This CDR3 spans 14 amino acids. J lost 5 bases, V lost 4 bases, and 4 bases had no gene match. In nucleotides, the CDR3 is TGTGCCAGCAGCCCGGGACAGGGGTTAGATACGCAGTATTTT. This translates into CASSPGQGLDTQYF. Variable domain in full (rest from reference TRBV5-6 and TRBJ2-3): DAGVTQSPTHLIKTRGQQVTLRCSPKSGHDTVSWYQQALGQGPQFIFQYYEEEERQRGNFPDRFSGHQFPNYSSELNVNALLLGDSALYLCASSPGQGLDTQYFGPGTRLTVL.

Written as DNA, the CDR3 is TGTGCCATCAGTGAGTCCGCCCCTCACTATGGCTACACCTTC. Residues: CAISESAPHYGYTF. The V and J genes are TRBV10-3 and TRBJ1-2; the D is unclear. V lost 0 bases to trimming and J lost 3 bases, with 8 bases between them. Germline V lookup: CDR1 ENHRY, CDR2 SYGVKD. CDR3 size: 14 residues.

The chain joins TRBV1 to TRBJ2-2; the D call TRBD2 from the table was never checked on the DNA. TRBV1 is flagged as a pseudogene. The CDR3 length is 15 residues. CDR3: CTSSLRDFVIGELFF. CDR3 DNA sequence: TGCACCAGCAGCCTCCGGGACTTTGTGATCGGGGAGCTGTTTTTT.

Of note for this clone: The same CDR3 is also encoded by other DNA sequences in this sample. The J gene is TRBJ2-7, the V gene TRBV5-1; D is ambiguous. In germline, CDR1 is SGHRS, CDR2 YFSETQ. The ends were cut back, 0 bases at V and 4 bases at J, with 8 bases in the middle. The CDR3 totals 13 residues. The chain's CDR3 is CASSLGQFYEQYF. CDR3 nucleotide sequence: TGCGCCAGCAGCTTGGGCCAGTTTTACGAGCAGTACTTC.

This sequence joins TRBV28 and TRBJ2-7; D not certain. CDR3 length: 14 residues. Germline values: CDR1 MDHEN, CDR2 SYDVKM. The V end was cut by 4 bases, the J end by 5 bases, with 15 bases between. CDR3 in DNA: TGTGCCAGCAGTTCACCGACAATCCCTGACGAGCAGTACTTC. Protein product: CASSSPTIPDEQYF.

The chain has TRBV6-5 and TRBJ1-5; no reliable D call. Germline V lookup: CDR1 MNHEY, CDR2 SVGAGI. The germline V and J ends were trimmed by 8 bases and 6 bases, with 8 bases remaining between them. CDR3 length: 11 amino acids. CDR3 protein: CASGLSQPQHF. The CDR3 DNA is TGTGCCAGCGGACTAAGTCAGCCCCAGCATTTT.

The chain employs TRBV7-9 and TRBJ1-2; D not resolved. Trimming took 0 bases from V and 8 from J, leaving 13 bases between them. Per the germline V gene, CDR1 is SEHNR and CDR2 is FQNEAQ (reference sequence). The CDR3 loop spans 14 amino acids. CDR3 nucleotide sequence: TGTGCCAGCAGCTTAGCGCCTGACCAAACGGGCTACACCTTC. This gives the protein CASSLAPDQTGYTF.

CDR3 in DNA: TGTGCCAGTCATCTCCAGGGTGGCAATCAGCCCCAGCATTTT. Amino acids: CASHLQGGNQPQHF. V usage is TRBV19 and J usage is TRBJ1-5, with D perhaps matching TRBD1 (5 bases). Germline V gives CDR1 LNHDA, CDR2 SQIVND (reference sequence). The CDR3 contains 14 residues. V gave up 8 bases and J gave up 2 bases, with 13 bases separating them.

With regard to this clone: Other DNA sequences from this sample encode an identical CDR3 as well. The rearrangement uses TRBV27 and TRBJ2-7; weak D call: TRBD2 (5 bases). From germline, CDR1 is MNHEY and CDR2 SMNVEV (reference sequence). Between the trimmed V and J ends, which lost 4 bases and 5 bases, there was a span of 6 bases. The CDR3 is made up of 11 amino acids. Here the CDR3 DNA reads TGTGCCAGCAGTTCGGGGAACGAGCAGTACTTC. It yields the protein CASSSGNEQYF.

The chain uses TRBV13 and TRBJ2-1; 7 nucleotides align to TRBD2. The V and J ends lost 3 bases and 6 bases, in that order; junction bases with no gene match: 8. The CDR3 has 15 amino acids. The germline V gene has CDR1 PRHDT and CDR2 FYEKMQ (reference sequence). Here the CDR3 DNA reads TGTGCCAGCAGCTTCGTCGGACTAGTTTTCAATGAGCAGTTCTTC. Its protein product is CASSFVGLVFNEQFF.

The CDR3 spells CASSLAGTGYQETQYF. The CDR3 nucleotides are TGTGCCAGCAGCTTAGCGGGGACAGGGTACCAAGAGACCCAGTACTTC. The chain is built from TRBV7-9 and TRBJ2-5, with 9 bases lining up with TRBD1. Germline V gene lookup returns CDR1 SEHNR and CDR2 FQNEAQ (reference sequence). The CDR3 runs 16 residues. After removal of 0 bases from V and 0 bases from J, the junction contained 2 bases not matched to a gene. Filled out from reference TRBV7-9 and TRBJ2-5, the complete variable domain reads DTGVSQNPRHKITKRGQNVTFRCDPISEHNRLYWYRQTLGQGPEFLTYFQNEAQLEKSRLLSDRFSAERPKGSFSTLEIQRTEQGDSAMYLCASSLAGTGYQETQYFGPGTRLLVL.

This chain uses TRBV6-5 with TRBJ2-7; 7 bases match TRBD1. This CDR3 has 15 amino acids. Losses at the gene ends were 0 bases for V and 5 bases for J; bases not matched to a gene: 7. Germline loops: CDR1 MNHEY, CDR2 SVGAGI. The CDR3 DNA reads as TGTGCCAGCAGTTACTCGGGACAGCGATCACACGAGCAGTACTTC. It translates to CASSYSGQRSHEQYF.

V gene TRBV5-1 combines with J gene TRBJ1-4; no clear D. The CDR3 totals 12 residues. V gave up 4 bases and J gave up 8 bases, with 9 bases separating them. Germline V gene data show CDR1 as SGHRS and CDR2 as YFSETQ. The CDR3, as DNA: TGCGCCAGCAGCGTTAGAGGGGAAAAACTGTTTTTT. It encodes CASSVRGEKLFF.

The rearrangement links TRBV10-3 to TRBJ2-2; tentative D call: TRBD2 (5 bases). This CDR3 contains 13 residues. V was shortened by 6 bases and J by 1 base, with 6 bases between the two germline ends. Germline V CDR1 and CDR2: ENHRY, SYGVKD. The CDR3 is CAIREVNTGELFF. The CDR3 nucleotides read TGTGCCATCAGGGAGGTGAACACCGGGGAGCTGTTTTTT.

The CDR3 region is CASSLGGRTTEAFF. The CDR3 nucleotides read TGTGCCAGCAGCTTGGGGGGGCGGACCACTGAAGCTTTCTTT. The V and J genes are TRBV7-9 and TRBJ1-1; D may be TRBD1 (6 bases). The V gene's germline CDR1 is SEHNR and CDR2 FQNEAQ (reference sequence). V dropped 3 bases and J dropped 4 bases, with 12 bases sitting between them. The CDR3 is 14 residues long.

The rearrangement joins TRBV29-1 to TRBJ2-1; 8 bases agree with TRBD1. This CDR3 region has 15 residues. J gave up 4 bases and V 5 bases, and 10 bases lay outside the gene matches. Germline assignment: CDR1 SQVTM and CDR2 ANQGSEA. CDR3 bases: TGCAGCGTTCCAGCGTGGGACAGGACTTACAATGAGCAGTTCTTC. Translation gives CSVPAWDRTYNEQFF.

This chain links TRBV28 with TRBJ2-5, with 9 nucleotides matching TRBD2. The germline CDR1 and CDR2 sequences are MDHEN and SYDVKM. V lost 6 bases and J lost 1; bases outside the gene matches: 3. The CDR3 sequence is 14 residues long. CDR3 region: CASRIAGVQETQYF. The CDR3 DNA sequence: TGTGCCAGCAGGATAGCGGGAGTCCAAGAGACCCAGTACTTC.